Below are 24 T cell receptor beta chains sequenced from a single sample in a study of cytomegalovirus exposure and HLA in healthy donors. The primer mix had 60 Vbeta and 13 Jbeta primers. Sequenced by immunoSEQ multiplex PCR; TCRdb stores in-frame clones only, minus some. The sample consists of approximately 110,000 clones, around 77% of them appearing once. Sample: PBMCs. Receptors originate from a woman aged 25-40 years in good health and CMV-seropositive.

As concerns this clone: The sample carries other DNA sequences with the same CDR3. The DNA for the CDR3 is TGTGCCAGCAGCTTACCAGGGTCGGATACGCAGTATTTT. It translates to CASSLPGSDTQYF. The rearrangement uses TRBV11-3 and TRBJ2-3; the D gene is possibly TRBD1 (5 bases). CDR1 is SGHNT and CDR2 is YENEEA in the germline V gene. The length of the CDR3 is 13 residues. V lost 2 bases to trimming and J lost 6 bases, with 9 bases between them.

V and J are TRBV11-3 and TRBJ2-7; D possibly corresponds to TRBD1 (6 bases). Germline V gives CDR1 SGHNT, CDR2 YENEEA. The CDR3 is made up of 17 amino acids. V was clipped by 5 bases and J by 0 bases, with 20 bases between them. Written as DNA, the CDR3 is TGTGCCAGCAGCCAAAGGGGGTGGGGAATCCGCTCCTACGAGCAGTACTTC. It is translated as CASSQRGWGIRSYEQYF.

This chain links TRBV29-1 with TRBJ1-4; D remains ambiguous. The V gene's germline CDR1 is SQVTM and CDR2 ANQGSEA. The V gene lost 1 base and the J gene lost 4 bases, with 10 bases spanning the gap. The CDR3 covers 14 residues. CDR3 sequence reads: CSVEGSGDNEKLFF. The CDR3 coding sequence is TGCAGCGTTGAAGGTTCGGGAGATAATGAAAAACTGTTTTTT.

This clone was recorded a few times. The chain has TRBV18 and TRBJ1-2; D gene uncertain. The CDR3 consists of 14 residues. CDR1 is KGHSH and CDR2 is LQKENI in the germline V gene. Trimming took off 0 bases at V and 3 bases at J, with 8 bases between the two ends. The chain's CDR3 is CASSPPSMDYGYTF. The CDR3 region has the DNA TGTGCCAGCTCACCACCGTCTATGGACTATGGCTACACCTTC.

J is TRBJ2-1 and V is TRBV18, with TRBD2 matching over 14 bases. CDR1 and CDR2 (germline): KGHSH, LQKENI. V trimming: 6 bases; J trimming: 0 bases; junction bases outside the gene matches: 7. The CDR3 runs to 18 residues. This chain's CDR3 is CASSKGLAGAHSYNEQFF. The CDR3 nucleotides are TGTGCCAGCTCCAAGGGACTAGCGGGAGCCCACTCCTACAATGAGCAGTTCTTC.

The rearrangement joins TRBV4-1 to TRBJ2-5; D perhaps matches TRBD1 (5 bases). The CDR3 is made up of 13 amino acids. The V gene's germline CDR1 is MGHRA and CDR2 YSYEKL. V was pared by 4 bases and J by 1 base, with 7 bases between. CDR3 loop: CASSLTVQETQYF. The CDR3 DNA reads as TGCGCCAGCAGCCTGACAGTCCAAGAGACCCAGTACTTC.

This clone appeared a few times. V usage is TRBV21-1 and J usage is TRBJ2-3; the D segment call TRBD2 is taken from the table without a DNA check. TRBV21-1 is a recognized pseudogene. This CDR3 has 18 amino acids. For the CDR3, the DNA is TGTGCCAGCAGCAAAGCGGGACTAGCGGGGCCTCGGGCAGATACGCAGTATTTT. Its protein product is CASSKAGLAGPRADTQYF.

The chain uses TRBV6-1 and TRBJ1-4; D unresolved. This CDR3 region has 10 residues. The V end was cut by 10 bases, the J end by 6 bases, with 6 bases between. Germline V gives CDR1 MNHNS, CDR2 SASEGT. The CDR3 DNA is TGTGCCACCGCGTATGAAAAACTGTTTTTT. It is translated as CATAYEKLFF.

This sequence joins TRBV9 and TRBJ1-6; D may be TRBD1 (6 bases). V was pared by 2 bases and J by 8 bases, with 8 bases between. CDR1 is SGDLS and CDR2 is YYNGEE in the germline V gene. This CDR3 comprises 13 residues. CDR3 in amino acids: CASSVGQYSPLHF. DNA for the CDR3: TGTGCCAGCAGCGTGGGACAATATTCACCCCTCCACTTT. Complete variable domain (other parts from reference TRBV9 and TRBJ1-6): DSGVTQTPKHLITATGQRVTLRCSPRSGDLSVYWYQQSLDQGLQFLIQYYNGEERAKGNILERFSAQQFPDLHSELNLSSLELGDSALYFCASSVGQYSPLHFGNGTRLTVT.

The V and J genes are TRBV14 and TRBJ1-2, with 7 bases fitting TRBD1. V shed 4 bases and J 3 bases; nucleotides not matched to a gene: 5. The CDR3 loop spans 14 amino acids. The germline V gene has CDR1 SGHDN and CDR2 FVKESK. This chain's CDR3 is CASSLQQGYYGYTF. CDR3 bases: TGTGCCAGCAGCCTGCAACAGGGGTACTATGGCTACACCTTC.

The chain employs TRBV19 and TRBJ2-1; 7 bases align to TRBD1. CDR3 length: 15 amino acids. Germline values: CDR1 LNHDA, CDR2 SQIVND (reference sequence). With V trimmed by 7 bases and J by 5 bases, 11 bases remained unmatched. The DNA of the CDR3 is TGTGCCAGTACCCTCAGACAGGGAGACCACAATGAGCAGTTCTTC. Translated, it gives CASTLRQGDHNEQFF.

V is TRBV6-4 and J is TRBJ2-1; perhaps TRBD1 as D (5 bases). Germline-derived CDR1 and CDR2 are MRHNA and SNTAGT. The CDR3 is made up of 14 amino acids. V lost 5 bases to trimming and J lost 9 bases, with 17 bases between them. DNA of the CDR3: TGTGCCAGCAGTTCCTCTACTGGTCAGGGTGAGCAGTTCTTC. As protein: CASSSSTGQGEQFF.

V usage is TRBV6-5 and J usage is TRBJ1-5, with 7 bases that match TRBD1. CDR1 and CDR2 (germline): MNHEY, SVGAGI. This CDR3 comprises 14 residues. V was clipped by 6 bases and J by 3 bases; unmatched bases: 5. The CDR3 DNA is TGTGCCAGCAGCACGACAGGGAACAATCAGCCCCAGCATTTT. Its protein is CASSTTGNNQPQHF.

The chain joins TRBV7-9 to TRBJ2-7; 11 bases are a match to TRBD2. This CDR3 region has 17 residues. The V segment lost 4 bases and the J segment 3 bases; nucleotides outside the gene matches: 11. Germline V gives CDR1 SEHNR, CDR2 FQNEAQ (reference sequence). The CDR3 DNA follows: TGTGCCAGCAGCTCTCCCCTACTAGCGGGAGTTGGCTACGAGCAGTACTTC. It is translated as CASSSPLLAGVGYEQYF. The full variable domain, with the rest looked up from reference TRBV7-9 and TRBJ2-7, is DTGVSQNPRHKITKRGQNVTFRCDPISEHNRLYWYRQTLGQGPEFLTYFQNEAQLEKSRLLSDRFSAERPKGSFSTLEIQRTEQGDSAMYLCASSSPLLAGVGYEQYFGPGTRLTVT.

V gene TRBV6-5 combines with J gene TRBJ1-2; no reliable D call. V lost 8 bases to trimming and J lost 0 bases, with 10 bases between them. Germline CDR1 reads MNHEY; CDR2 reads SVGAGI. The length of the CDR3 is 13 residues. Here the CDR3 reads CASRAGANYGYTF. CDR3 sequence (DNA): TGTGCCAGCCGAGCAGGCGCTAACTATGGCTACACCTTC.

V and J are TRBV27 and TRBJ2-5; 8 bases align to TRBD1. CDR1 is MNHEY and CDR2 is SMNVEV in the germline V gene (reference sequence). CDR3 length: 13 amino acids. V gave up 5 bases and J gave up 4 bases; unmatched junction bases: 3. The CDR3 sequence is CASSLTGGETQYF. The CDR3 coding sequence is TGTGCCAGCAGTCTTACAGGGGGAGAGACCCAGTACTTC.

This clone showed up just a few times. This chain joins TRBV6-5 and TRBJ1-3; no firm D call. There are 13 residues in the CDR3. Germline CDR1 MNHEY, CDR2 SVGAGI. Trimming cost V 5 bases and J 4 bases, with 9 bases left between them. The chain's CDR3 is CASSDTAGNTIYF. The CDR3 DNA reads as TGTGCCAGCAGTGATACAGCAGGAAACACCATATATTTT.

The chain recombines TRBV7-9 with TRBJ1-2; TRBD1 might be the D (5 bases). The germline V gene has CDR1 SEHNR and CDR2 FQNEAQ (reference sequence). V was trimmed by 5 bases and J by 2 bases, leaving 9 bases between them. CDR3 length: 13 residues. CDR3 coding DNA: TGTGCCAGCAGCCTAGGACACAACTATGGCTACACCTTC. This gives the protein CASSLGHNYGYTF.

The chain employs TRBV10-3 and TRBJ1-5, with D possibly TRBD1 on 5 matching bases. Germline assignment: CDR1 ENHRY and CDR2 SYGVKD. The CDR3 loop spans 15 amino acids. V was cut by 8 bases and J by 4 bases, with 18 bases left in between. The CDR3 DNA sequence: TGTGCCATCGCCCCGGGGGGAGGGGTTAATCAGCCCCAGCATTTT. Its protein product is CAIAPGGGVNQPQHF.

This clone appeared once. The chain uses TRBV2 and TRBJ1-4, with TRBD1 as a possible D gene (6 bases). V lost 8 bases, J lost 0 bases, and 16 bases lay in between. CDR3 length equals 16 residues. CDR1 and CDR2 (germline): SNHLY, FYNNEI. In DNA form, the CDR3 reads TGTGCCAGCGTGGGGGCAGGCTTTGCAACTAATGAAAAACTGTTTTTT. Protein product: CASVGAGFATNEKLFF.

This chain connects TRBV30 to TRBJ1-5; 7 nucleotides match TRBD1. The trim removed 1 base at V and 5 bases at J, leaving 2 bases unmatched. Germline values: CDR1 GTSNPN, CDR2 SVGIG (reference sequence). This CDR3 spans 13 amino acids. CDR3 sequence reads: CAWSATGDQPQHF. The CDR3 DNA reads as TGTGCCTGGAGTGCTACAGGGGATCAGCCCCAGCATTTT.

This chain connects TRBV7-6 to TRBJ1-1, with D possibly matching TRBD1 (5 bases). Per germline, CDR1 SGHVS and CDR2 FNYEAQ. Trimming stripped 5 bases from V and 3 bases from J, with 16 bases between. The CDR3 spans 15 residues. CDR3 sequence: CASSRPGLVDTEAFF. DNA of the CDR3: TGTGCCAGCAGCAGACCAGGGTTAGTCGACACTGAAGCTTTCTTT.

This clone occurred a few times. V and J are TRBV5-5 and TRBJ1-1, with D unclear. Between the trimmed V and J ends, which lost 3 bases and 6 bases, there was a span of 6 bases. From germline, CDR1 is SGHKS and CDR2 YYEKEE (reference sequence). The CDR3 is made up of 11 amino acids. The CDR3 here is CASSSRAEAFF. DNA for the CDR3: TGTGCCAGCAGCTCGAGGGCTGAAGCTTTCTTT.

The chain joins TRBV5-5 to TRBJ2-7; maybe TRBD2 (5 bases). With 2 bases removed from V and 0 bases from J, the gap between germline ends came to 9 bases. The CDR3 loop spans 14 amino acids. Germline-derived CDR1 and CDR2 are SGHKS and YYEKEE (reference sequence). This CDR3 reads CASSFQSGSYEQYF. CDR3 nucleotides: TGTGCCAGCAGCTTCCAGAGCGGCTCCTACGAGCAGTACTTC.